These 2 T cell receptor beta chains were sequenced from one sample in a study of blood T cells in healthy people across ages. For the second PCR, which ran for roughly 6 to 12 cycles, a sample-barcoded 5' primer and a J-beta primer mix were used. One entry per CDR3 protein results from TCRdb running MiXCR on the 5' RACE reads. The repertoire holds 1.5 million to 2 million distinct CDR3 sequences, with roughly 27% as singletons. Input material: blood. The receptors were gathered from a young woman in good health.

This clonotype was found many times. This chain links TRBV6-6 with TRBJ1-4, with 9 bases aligning to TRBD1. This CDR3 spans 15 amino acids. Germline V CDR1 and CDR2: MNHNY, SVGAGI (reference sequence). Trimming at V came to 5 bases and at J to 7 bases, leaving 8 bases not matched to a gene. For the CDR3, the DNA is TGTGCCAGCAGTCCCCCCGGACAGGGGCGTGAAAAACTGTTTTTT. Its translation is CASSPPGQGREKLFF.

CDR3 nucleotides: TGTGCCAGCAGTAGTACTAGCAGATACACCGGGGAGCTGTTTTTT. Residues: CASSSTSRYTGELFF. The V and J genes are TRBV6-6 and TRBJ2-2; D perhaps matches TRBD2 (6 bases). CDR1 and CDR2 from the germline V gene are MNHNY and SVGAGI (reference sequence). Trimming removed 5 bases at V and 3 bases at J, with 13 bases between. This CDR3 is 15 amino acids long.